The T cell receptor beta chain described here comes from a study of neurological immune-mediated disorders. Using its own MiXCR run on the 5' RACE reads, TCRdb lists one record per CDR3 protein. The sample carries about 50,000 distinct CDR3 sequences, over 9% recorded once. This clonotype has ten or more counts. The CDR3 sequence is 16 residues long. Between the trimmed V and J ends, which lost 6 bases and 4 bases, there was a span of 19 bases. From germline, CDR1 is SGHTA and CDR2 FQGNSA. The specimen sequenced was PBMCs. The chain combines TRBV7-2 with TRBJ1-3; D remains ambiguous. The receptor was derived from a man aged 65 to 79 with HTLV-1-associated myelopathy (HAM/TSP). The CDR3 nucleotides are TGTGCCAGCAGACCCTCAACGAGTCTTTTAGGAAACACCATATATTTT. It is translated as CASRPSTSLLGNTIYF.